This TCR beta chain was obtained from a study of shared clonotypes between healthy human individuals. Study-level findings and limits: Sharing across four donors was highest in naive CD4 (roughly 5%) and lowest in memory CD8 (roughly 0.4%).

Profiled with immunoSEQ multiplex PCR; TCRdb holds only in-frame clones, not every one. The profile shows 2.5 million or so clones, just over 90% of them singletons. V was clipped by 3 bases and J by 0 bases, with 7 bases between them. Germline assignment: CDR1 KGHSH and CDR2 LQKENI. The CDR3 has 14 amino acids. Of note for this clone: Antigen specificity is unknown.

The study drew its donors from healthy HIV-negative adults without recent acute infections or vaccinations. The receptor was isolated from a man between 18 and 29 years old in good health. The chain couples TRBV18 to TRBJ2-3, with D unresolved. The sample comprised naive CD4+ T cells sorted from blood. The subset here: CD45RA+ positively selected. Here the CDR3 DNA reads TGTGCCAGCTCACCGGACGCAAGCACAGATACGCAGTATTTT. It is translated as CASSPDASTDTQYF.